This T cell receptor (beta chain) was recovered during a study of monozygotic twins with cystic fibrosis. Study-wide points: In this small cohort, shared CDR3 numbers showed no association with age, concordance or disease severity.

Looked up from germline, CDR1 is MNHNS and CDR2 is SASEGT. The CDR3 is made up of 12 amino acids. Trimming removed 8 bases from V and 3 bases from J, with 10 bases in between. The table came from immunoSEQ multiplex PCR; TCRdb's copy has only in-frame clones and leaves some out. The sample holds 32,000 or so clones, more than 85% seen once. As regards this clone: Its specificity is unknown.

V usage is TRBV6-1 and J usage is TRBJ1-2; unclear D gene. The source of this sequence is a girl aged 2-10 years with cystic fibrosis. Specimen: blood. The CDR3 loop reads CASEGADYGYTF. As DNA, the CDR3 is TGTGCCAGCGAGGGAGCGGACTATGGCTACACCTTC.